This TCR beta chain emerged from a study of regulatory T cells in long-lasting Graves disease. Study-level background: It was over 5 years of antithyroid drugs, with positive TSH receptor antibodies, that meant persistent Graves' disease.

As for time point: persistent/refractory GD, antithyroid drugs over 5 years with positive TRAb. Following extraction of RNA from PBMCs, that RNA was used to make the TCR library. Trimming removed 4 bases from V and 0 bases from J, with 13 bases in between. Per the germline V gene, CDR1 is MNHEY and CDR2 is SMNVEV (reference sequence). CDR3 length equals 16 residues. Construction of the TCR beta libraries employed iRepertoire HTBI primers in conjunction with Arm-PCR of CDR3 regions. TCRdb reprocessed the multiplex PCR reads with MiXCR, giving one entry per CDR3 protein. Among roughly 430,000 distinct CDR3 sequences listed, 20% to 25% were seen once.

The sequenced sample was peripheral blood mononuclear cells (PBMCs), obtained when the disease was refractory, from a patient treated with antithyroid drugs. The receptor was derived from a female donor with Graves disease. The genes are TRBV27 and TRBJ1-5; D gene ambiguous. The CDR3 DNA reads as TGTGCCAGCAGTTCCGCGGTCGCCTATAGCAATCAGCCCCAGCATTTT. Translation gives CASSSAVAYSNQPQHF.